The entry that follows covers one T cell receptor (beta chain) sequence. Sequencing of TCR beta was undertaken in CD8+ and CD4+ T cells derived from blood. Each Susac syndrome patient had definite or probable disease by recently defined criteria. This record comes from a study of CD8 T cells in Susac syndrome. V shed 6 bases and J shed 6 bases, with 14 bases lying between them. The CDR3 extends over 13 amino acids. About 0.5 to 1 ug RNA was reverse transcribed with random hexamers. Via MiXCR, TCRdb re-called the immunoSEQ multiplex PCR reads, giving one row per CDR3 protein. The top ten clones hold more than 0.14% of a sample with more than 110,000 distinct CDR3 sequences, roughly 94% of them seen once.

Specimen: CD4+ T cells from PBMCs. The TCR originated in a human donor with Susac syndrome. The genes are TRBV12-3 or TRBV12-4 and TRBJ1-1; D is unresolved. The CDR3 loop reads CASSVERSSEAFF. The CDR3 region has the DNA TGTGCCAGCAGCGTGGAGAGGTCTTCTGAAGCTTTCTTT.